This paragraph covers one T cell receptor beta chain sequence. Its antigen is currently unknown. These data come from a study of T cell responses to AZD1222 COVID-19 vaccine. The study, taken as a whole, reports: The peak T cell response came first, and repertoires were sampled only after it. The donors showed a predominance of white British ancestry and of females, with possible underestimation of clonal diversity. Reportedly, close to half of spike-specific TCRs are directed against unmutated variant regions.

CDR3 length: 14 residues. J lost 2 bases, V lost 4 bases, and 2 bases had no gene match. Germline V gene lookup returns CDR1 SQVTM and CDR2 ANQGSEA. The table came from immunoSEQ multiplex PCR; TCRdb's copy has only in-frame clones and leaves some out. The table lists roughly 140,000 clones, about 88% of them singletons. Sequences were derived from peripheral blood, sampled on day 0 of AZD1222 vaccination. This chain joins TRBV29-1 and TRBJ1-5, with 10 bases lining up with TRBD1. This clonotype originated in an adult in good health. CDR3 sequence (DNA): TGCAGCGTTGGTGGGACAGGGGGCAATCAGCCCCAGCATTTT. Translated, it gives CSVGGTGGNQPQHF.